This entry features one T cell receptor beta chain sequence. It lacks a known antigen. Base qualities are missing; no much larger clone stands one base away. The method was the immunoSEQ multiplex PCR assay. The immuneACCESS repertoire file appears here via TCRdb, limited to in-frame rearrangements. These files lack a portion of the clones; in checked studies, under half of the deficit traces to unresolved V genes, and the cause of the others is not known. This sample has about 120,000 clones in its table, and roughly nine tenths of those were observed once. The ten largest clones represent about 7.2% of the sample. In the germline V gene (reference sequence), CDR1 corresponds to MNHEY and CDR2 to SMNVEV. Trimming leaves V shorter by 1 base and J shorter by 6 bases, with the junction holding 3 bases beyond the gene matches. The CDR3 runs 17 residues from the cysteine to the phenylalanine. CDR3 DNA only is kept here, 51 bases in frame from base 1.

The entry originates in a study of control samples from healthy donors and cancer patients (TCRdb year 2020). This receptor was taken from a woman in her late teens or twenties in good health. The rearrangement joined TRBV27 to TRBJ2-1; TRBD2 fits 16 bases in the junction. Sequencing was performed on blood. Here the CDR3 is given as CASSLFGTSGRGNEQFF. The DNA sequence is TGTGCCAGCAGTTTATTTGGGACTAGCGGGAGGGGCAATGAGCAGTTCTTC.